One sample yielded the 15 T cell receptor beta chains listed below, sequenced in a study of OX40 agonist ivuxolimab in advanced cancers. Sequencing used immunoSEQ multiplex PCR; TCRdb keeps in-frame clones, though not all of them. The sample contains 50,000 to 70,000 clones, more than 75% of which appear only once. This specimen was CD4+ or CD8+ T cells sorted from blood, taken in a trial of the OX40 agonist ivuxolimab. These receptors all stem from an adult with an advanced solid tumor such as melanoma, head and neck, liver or kidney cancer.

The CDR3 bases are TGCAGCGTTGATATTCGAGGGGGCAATTACGAGCAGTACTTC. This sequence encodes CSVDIRGGNYEQYF. V is TRBV29-1 and J is TRBJ2-7; 7 nucleotides align to TRBD1. Per the germline V gene, CDR1 is SQVTM and CDR2 is ANQGSEA. With V trimmed by 3 bases and J by 4 bases, 9 bases remained unmatched. This CDR3 has 14 residues.

The chain employs TRBV29-1 and TRBJ2-5; 7 bases are a match to TRBD2. V shed 3 bases and J 0 bases; nucleotides not matched to a gene: 10. CDR3 size: 16 residues. CDR1 SQVTM and CDR2 ANQGSEA come from the germline V gene. CDR3 residues: CSVDDTAGEYQETQYF. CDR3 sequence (DNA): TGCAGCGTTGATGATACGGCGGGGGAATACCAAGAGACCCAGTACTTC.

The chain links TRBV4-1 to TRBJ1-5; tentative D call: TRBD1 (5 bases). Trimming shortened V by 2 bases and J by 0 bases, and 11 bases separated the two germline ends. This CDR3 contains 16 residues. Germline CDR1 reads MGHRA; CDR2 reads YSYEKL. For the CDR3, the DNA is TGCGCCAGCAGCCAAACTTCGACAGTTAGCAATCAGCCCCAGCATTTT. Amino acids: CASSQTSTVSNQPQHF.

This rearrangement joins TRBV28 to TRBJ1-2; D unresolved. CDR3 size: 12 residues. Trimming cost V 7 bases and J 5 bases, with 11 bases left between them. Germline CDR1 and CDR2: MDHEN and SYDVKM. As DNA, the CDR3 is TGTGCCAGCATCTCCCCACCGTATGGCTACACCTTC. Translating gives CASISPPYGYTF.

The chain has TRBV7-9 and TRBJ2-2; no definite D call. CDR3 length: 13 residues. V dropped 0 bases and J dropped 4 bases, with 3 bases sitting between them. Germline CDR1 is SEHNR and CDR2 is FQNEAQ (reference sequence). The CDR3 DNA reads TGTGCCAGCAGCTTAGCGGGCACCGGGGAGCTGTTTTTT. Amino acids: CASSLAGTGELFF.

This chain links TRBV4-1 with TRBJ2-7, with D perhaps assigned TRBD1 or TRBD2 (5 bases each). The germline CDR1 and CDR2 sequences are MGHRA and YSYEKL. The length of the CDR3 is 14 residues. Trimming removed 4 bases from V and 1 base from J, with 11 bases in between. The CDR3 loop is CASSPSGTSYEQYF. CDR3 DNA sequence: TGCGCCAGCAGCCCCTCCGGGACGTCCTACGAGCAGTACTTC.

V is TRBV6-5 and J is TRBJ1-2; D gene unclear. Trimming removed 5 bases at V and 8 bases at J, with 15 bases between. Germline assignment: CDR1 MNHEY and CDR2 SVGAGI. CDR3 length equals 13 residues. This chain's CDR3 is CASSEETFSGYTF. The CDR3 region has the DNA TGTGCCAGCAGTGAAGAGACCTTCTCGGGCTACACCTTC.

The V call is TRBV12-5, the J call TRBJ1-1; no clear D gene. V was shortened by 1 base and J by 11 bases, with 17 bases between the two germline ends. Germline V lookup: CDR1 LGHNT, CDR2 FRNRAP. The CDR3 is 14 amino acids. Here the CDR3 reads CASGLATKGFDAFF. The CDR3 DNA follows: TGTGCTAGTGGTTTGGCAACCAAAGGTTTCGACGCTTTCTTT.

The sample holds one count of this clone. The V gene is TRBV6-5, the J gene TRBJ2-3; D remains unclear. The germline V and J ends were trimmed by 0 bases and 7 bases, with 8 bases remaining between them. The germline CDR1 and CDR2 sequences are MNHEY and SVGAGI. This CDR3 is 13 amino acids long. The CDR3 sequence is CASSYSARNTQYF. The CDR3 region has the DNA TGTGCCAGCAGTTACTCGGCCAGGAATACGCAGTATTTT.

The J gene is TRBJ2-7, the V gene TRBV6-5; D is unclear. The CDR3 is 11 amino acids. Trimming stripped 6 bases from V and 6 bases from J, with 9 bases between. Germline V gene lookup returns CDR1 MNHEY and CDR2 SVGAGI. CDR3 loop: CASSTGLEQYF. DNA of the CDR3: TGTGCCAGCAGCACTGGCCTCGAGCAGTACTTC.

This clone was observed a handful of times. The rearrangement joins TRBV11-2 to TRBJ2-5, with TRBD2 identical over 12 bases. Germline CDR1 and CDR2: SGHAT and FQNNGV. This CDR3 spans 15 amino acids. Losses at the gene ends were 6 bases for V and 5 bases for J; bases not matched to a gene: 7. The CDR3 DNA is TGTGCCAGCAGTCCCCTAGCGGGGGGGCCTGAGACCCAGTACTTC. Encoded protein: CASSPLAGGPETQYF.

The V gene is TRBV7-9, the J gene TRBJ2-7, with D unclear. V dropped 1 base and J dropped 5 bases, with 9 bases sitting between them. The germline CDR1 and CDR2 sequences are SEHNR and FQNEAQ (reference sequence). There are 13 residues in the CDR3. The CDR3: CASSLGSANEQYF. The CDR3, as DNA: TGTGCCAGCAGCTTAGGTTCCGCGAACGAGCAGTACTTC.

This chain links TRBV10-2 with TRBJ1-3, with TRBD1 matching over 7 bases. J was trimmed by 2 bases and V by 3 bases; bases with no gene match: 1. The germline V gene encodes CDR1 WSHSY and CDR2 SAAADI. The CDR3 length is 14 residues. The CDR3 coding sequence is TGCGCCAGCAGTGACGGACAGGCTGGAAACACCATATATTTT. It is translated as CASSDGQAGNTIYF.

V is TRBV11-2 and J is TRBJ1-1, with 8 bases that match TRBD1. Losses at the gene ends were 5 bases for V and 7 bases for J; bases not matched to a gene: 3. The CDR3 has 12 residues. The germline V gene encodes CDR1 SGHAT and CDR2 FQNNGV. The CDR3 here is CASSLGTGEAFF. In DNA, the CDR3 is TGTGCCAGCAGCCTGGGGACAGGTGAAGCTTTCTTT.

This chain connects TRBV5-4 to TRBJ2-3, with D uncertain. This CDR3 is built from 12 residues. V was shortened by 3 bases and J by 2 bases, with 4 bases between the two germline ends. Germline lookup yields CDR1 SGHNT and CDR2 YYREEE (reference sequence). The CDR3 bases are TGTGCCAGCAGCTCTAACACAGATACGCAGTATTTT. Its protein product is CASSSNTDTQYF.